Shown below are 28 T cell receptor beta chains from a single sample sequenced in a study of T-cell memory formation after mild COVID-19. TCRdb reanalysed the 5' RACE reads using MiXCR and keeps one entry per CDR3 protein. The sample has roughly 250,000 distinct CDR3 sequences; 16% are singletons. Sequencing was performed on PBMCs or a T cell subset sorted from them (not recorded which). These TCRs come from a man younger than 35 who had mild COVID-19 (a few samples of this study predate the infection). Cell type and time point are not known.

This clonotype came up many times. The chain has TRBV5-1 and TRBJ2-3; D unresolved. V lost 1 base and J 2 bases, leaving 8 bases between the germline ends. The CDR3 runs 14 residues. From germline, CDR1 is SGHRS and CDR2 YFSETQ. As DNA, the CDR3 is TGCGCCAGCAGCTTGTCCGCCTCCACAGATACGCAGTATTTT. Its translation is CASSLSASTDTQYF.

J is TRBJ2-3 and V is TRBV6-1; possibly TRBD2 for D (5 bases). V lost 2 bases and J lost 1, with 10 bases in between. CDR3 length: 15 amino acids. Germline V gives CDR1 MNHNS, CDR2 SASEGT. CDR3 region: CASSEIGRGTDTQYF. The CDR3 DNA sequence: TGTGCCAGCAGTGAAATAGGGCGGGGCACAGATACGCAGTATTTT.

This clonotype was found a few times. V usage is TRBV18 and J usage is TRBJ1-1; D may be TRBD1 (5 bases). V gave up 3 bases and J gave up 6 bases, with 8 bases separating them. Germline V gene lookup returns CDR1 KGHSH and CDR2 LQKENI. There are 12 residues in the CDR3. DNA for the CDR3: TGTGCCAGCTCACCGCAGGGCGCTGAAGCTTTCTTT. Translation gives CASSPQGAEAFF. Together with reference TRBV18 and TRBJ1-1, the CDR3 gives the full variable domain: NAGVMQNPRHLVRRRGQEARLRCSPMKGHSHVYWYRQLPEEGLKFMVYLQKENIIDESGMPKERFSAEFPKEGPSILRIQQVVRGDSAAYFCASSPQGAEAFFGQGTRLTVV.

The chain carries TRBV14 and TRBJ2-5, with D tentatively TRBD2 (6 bases). Germline lookup yields CDR1 SGHDN and CDR2 FVKESK. This CDR3 comprises 14 residues. Trimming removed 4 bases from V and 5 bases from J, with 14 bases in between. The CDR3 DNA is TGTGCCAGCAGCCGACTGGAGGGAGAGGAGACCCAGTACTTC. It translates to CASSRLEGEETQYF.

This clonotype has a handful of counts. The chain is built from TRBV29-1 and TRBJ2-1; tentatively, D is TRBD1 (6 bases). CDR1 is SQVTM, CDR2 ANQGSEA, per germline. The CDR3 consists of 13 residues. Trimming pared 8 bases from V and 6 bases from J, leaving 17 bases between. CDR3 sequence: CSSSGVVFNEQFF. The CDR3 bases are TGCAGCTCCTCAGGGGTTGTCTTCAATGAGCAGTTCTTC.

The DNA for the CDR3 is TGTGCCAGCAGTCCCTCCCGGGGCGGGGATGAGCAGTTCTTC. Residues: CASSPSRGGDEQFF. This sequence joins TRBV6-5 and TRBJ2-1, with D perhaps TRBD2 (6 bases). The CDR3 length is 14 residues. Trimming took off 5 bases at V and 8 bases at J, with 16 bases between the two ends. Germline V gene lookup returns CDR1 MNHEY and CDR2 SVGAGI.

In its sample, this clonotype is medium-sized. The rearrangement uses TRBV5-1 and TRBJ2-6; 8 bases are shared with TRBD1. V was clipped by 0 bases and J by 12 bases; unmatched bases: 8. This CDR3 is 15 amino acids long. CDR1 SGHRS and CDR2 YFSETQ come from the germline V gene. CDR3 DNA: TGCGCCAGCAGCTTGGAATGGACAGGGATGGGCGTCCTGACTTTC. It encodes CASSLEWTGMGVLTF.

There are a few counts of this clonotype. The chain recombines TRBV4-1 with TRBJ2-1; the D gene is possibly TRBD2 (6 bases). Germline CDR1 reads MGHRA; CDR2 reads YSYEKL. V lost 3 bases to trimming and J lost 5 bases, with 11 bases between them. The CDR3 length is 14 residues. The CDR3 nucleotides are TGCGCCAGCAGCCAGACGGGGGAACACAATGAGCAGTTCTTC. Translating it yields CASSQTGEHNEQFF.

V is TRBV12-3 or TRBV12-4 and J is TRBJ1-3; TRBD1 agrees at 9 bases. CDR3 length: 14 amino acids. J gave up 2 bases and V 6 bases, and 2 bases lay outside the gene matches. The CDR3 reads CASRRTGAGNTIYF. In DNA form, the CDR3 reads TGTGCCAGCAGACGGACAGGGGCTGGAAACACCATATATTTT.

This clonotype was detected a few times. The chain is built from TRBV7-2 and TRBJ2-7; the D call may be TRBD1 or TRBD2 (5 bases each). The CDR3 runs 15 residues. Trimming removed 5 bases at V and 5 bases at J, with 19 bases between. Germline loops: CDR1 SGHTA, CDR2 FQGNSA. The CDR3 is CASSPQEAYRHEQYF. CDR3 DNA sequence: TGTGCCAGCAGCCCACAGGAGGCGTACCGTCACGAGCAGTACTTC.

As DNA, the CDR3 is TGCAGTGCTCCCCCGGACGGCCAGAACGAGCAGTACTTC. Translating it yields CSAPPDGQNEQYF. The chain recombines TRBV20-1 with TRBJ2-7; D is uncertain. The germline gives CDR1 DFQATT, CDR2 SNEGSKA (reference sequence). Trimming took 5 bases from V and 5 from J, leaving 16 bases between them. The CDR3 is made up of 13 amino acids.

This clonotype was seen more than once but under ten times. The genes are TRBV5-1 and TRBJ1-2, with unresolved D. CDR3 size: 13 residues. Germline V lookup: CDR1 SGHRS, CDR2 YFSETQ. V shed 4 bases and J shed 2 bases, with 9 bases lying between them. CDR3 nucleotides: TGCGCCAGCAGCGTGTTCCAAAACTATGGCTACACCTTC. Translation: CASSVFQNYGYTF.

This clonotype was observed many times. V usage is TRBV20-1 and J usage is TRBJ2-1, with no clear D. CDR3 length equals 12 residues. Trimming shortened V by 5 bases and J by 5 bases, and 10 bases separated the two germline ends. In germline, CDR1 is DFQATT, CDR2 SNEGSKA (reference sequence). The CDR3 DNA reads TGCAGTGCTTGGCTGAGGAACAATGAGCAGTTCTTC. Its protein product is CSAWLRNNEQFF.

The table lists this clonotype with a few counts. The chain recombines TRBV18 with TRBJ2-6; 8 bases fit TRBD1. CDR3 length equals 15 residues. The germline CDR1 and CDR2 sequences are KGHSH and LQKENI. The trim removed 3 bases at V and 3 bases at J, leaving 1 base unmatched. The CDR3 DNA reads TGTGCCAGCTCACCTGACAGGGGTGGGGCCAACGTCCTGACTTTC. Its protein product is CASSPDRGGANVLTF.

The chain links TRBV5-1 to TRBJ2-1, with 8 bases matching TRBD1. V was clipped by 4 bases and J by 2 bases; unmatched bases: 5. There are 15 residues in the CDR3. Germline V gene lookup returns CDR1 SGHRS and CDR2 YFSETQ. DNA for the CDR3: TGCGCCAGCAGCGCGGACAGGGCGGCCTACAATGAGCAGTTCTTC. This gives the protein CASSADRAAYNEQFF.

The chain joins TRBV12-3 or TRBV12-4 to TRBJ2-7; D is possibly TRBD2 (5 bases). Trimming took off 2 bases at V and 1 base at J, with 12 bases between the two ends. The CDR3 totals 15 residues. The CDR3 loop reads CASSLIGGSSYEQYF. For the CDR3, the DNA is TGTGCCAGCAGTTTAATTGGCGGGTCGTCCTACGAGCAGTACTTC.

This clonotype has just a few counts. The rearrangement joins TRBV12-3 or TRBV12-4 to TRBJ2-7, with 9 bases fitting TRBD1. This CDR3 contains 16 residues. J lost 3 bases, V lost 6 bases, and 12 bases had no gene match. The CDR3 DNA follows: TGTGCCAGCAGCCACCTCGGGACAGGGTACTTCTACGAGCAGTACTTC. Translation: CASSHLGTGYFYEQYF.

J is TRBJ2-7 and V is TRBV5-1, with 8 bases fitting TRBD2. The ends lost 3 bases at V and 6 bases at J; junction bases unmatched: 5. This CDR3 region has 13 residues. CDR1 and CDR2 (germline): SGHRS, YFSETQ. The CDR3 DNA reads TGCGCCAGCAGCTGGGGACTAGACTCCGAGCAGTACGTC. Amino acids: CASSWGLDSEQYV.

V usage is TRBV12-3 or TRBV12-4 and J usage is TRBJ2-2; D not resolved. CDR3 length equals 12 residues. V lost 6 bases and J lost 6, with 8 bases in between. In nucleotides, the CDR3 is TGTGCCAGCAGCATGGATCCCGGGGAGCTGTTTTTT. Protein sequence: CASSMDPGELFF.

The chain is built from TRBV6-5 and TRBJ1-6; D gene unclear. CDR1 and CDR2 from the germline V gene are MNHEY and SVGAGI. The CDR3 consists of 15 residues. V was shortened by 6 bases and J by 8 bases, with 17 bases between the two germline ends. The CDR3 sequence: CASRRDWSEDSPLHF. In DNA, the CDR3 is TGTGCCAGCAGGAGAGACTGGAGTGAAGATTCACCCCTCCACTTT.

This clonotype was seen only a few times. The chain joins TRBV3-1 to TRBJ2-2; a weak D match, TRBD1 (6 bases). Germline V lookup: CDR1 LGHDT, CDR2 YNNKEL (reference sequence). Between the trimmed V and J ends, which lost 0 bases and 5 bases, there was a span of 10 bases. There are 15 residues in the CDR3. In DNA, the CDR3 is TGTGCCAGCAGCCAAGATCCTGGGACAACCGGGGAGCTGTTTTTT. Its translation: CASSQDPGTTGELFF.

The table lists this clonotype with many counts. This sequence joins TRBV7-9 and TRBJ1-1; D is unclear. Trimming removed 5 bases from V and 1 base from J, with 2 bases in between. CDR3 length equals 11 residues. Per the germline V gene, CDR1 is SEHNR and CDR2 is FQNEAQ (reference sequence). The CDR3 DNA reads TGTGCCAGCAGCCAGAACACTGAAGCTTTCTTT. Translated, it gives CASSQNTEAFF.

The CDR3 DNA reads TGTGCCTGGAGTTGGGGGGAGGCTGAAGCTTTCTTT. Protein: CAWSWGEAEAFF. The chain employs TRBV30 and TRBJ1-1, with TRBD1 as a possible D gene (5 bases). The V gene lost 2 bases and the J gene lost 6 bases, with 10 bases spanning the gap. Germline CDR1 GTSNPN, CDR2 SVGIG (reference sequence). The CDR3 consists of 12 residues. Variable domain in full (rest from reference TRBV30 and TRBJ1-1): SQTIHQWPATLVQPVGSPLSLECTVEGTSNPNLYWYRQAAGRGLQLLFYSVGIGQISSEVPQNLSASRPQDRQFILSSKKLLLSDSGFYLCAWSWGEAEAFFGQGTRLTVV.

The chain employs TRBV12-3 or TRBV12-4 and TRBJ1-5; TRBD1 is a possible D gene (6 bases). V was pared by 3 bases and J by 0 bases, with 18 bases between. The CDR3 has 18 residues. In nucleotides, the CDR3 is TGTGCCAGCAGTTTCGGGGACACCTCCCTGTATAGCAATCAGCCCCAGCATTTT. Its protein is CASSFGDTSLYSNQPQHF.

In its sample, this clonotype was seen a few times. Here the CDR3 reads CASSLSGGPTYEQYV. In DNA, the CDR3 is TGTGCCAGCAGTTTAAGCGGGGGACCTACCTACGAGCAGTACGTC. V is TRBV12-3 or TRBV12-4 and J is TRBJ2-7; 8 nucleotides agree with TRBD2. This CDR3 spans 15 amino acids. V shed 2 bases and J 2 bases; nucleotides not matched to a gene: 5.

This clonotype has ten or more counts. The chain links TRBV6-4 to TRBJ2-2, with 10 bases matching TRBD2. The germline V gene encodes CDR1 MRHNA and CDR2 SNTAGT. Trimming at V came to 3 bases and at J to 4 bases, leaving 2 bases not matched to a gene. The CDR3 sequence is 15 residues long. As DNA, the CDR3 is TGTGCCAGCAGTGAAAGCGGGGGGGCCACCGGGGAGCTGTTTTTT. Its protein product is CASSESGGATGELFF.

The chain uses TRBV9 and TRBJ1-2; TRBD1 matches at 8 bases. With 4 bases clipped from V and 5 bases from J, the junction kept 10 bases outside the gene matches. The CDR3 covers 15 residues. Germline lookup yields CDR1 SGDLS and CDR2 YYNGEE. CDR3 bases: TGTGCCAGCAGCCCAGACGGGACAGGTCTTTATGGCTACACCTTC. The encoded protein is CASSPDGTGLYGYTF.

This clonotype was picked up a small number of times. The genes are TRBV7-2 and TRBJ2-7; D is ambiguous. Germline V gene sequence: CDR1 SGHTA, CDR2 FQGNSA. Trimming removed 2 bases from V and 3 bases from J, with 14 bases in between. The CDR3 has 15 residues. CDR3 in amino acids: CASSLQDASYYEQYF. DNA for the CDR3: TGTGCCAGCAGCTTACAAGACGCCAGCTACTACGAGCAGTACTTC.